This T cell receptor beta chain was obtained from a study of CD8 T cells in ankylosing spondylitis (dated by TCRdb to 2017 to 2019). Describing the broader study: The study set out to find disease-linked TCR variants by profiling T cell receptor beta repertoires in ankylosing spondylitis patients and healthy donors. The full study cohort was made up of roughly 25 ankylosing spondylitis patients and approximately 100 healthy donors. Peripheral blood was sampled, and synovial fluid was also collected from ankylosing spondylitis patients.

TCRdb shows the sequencer as Illumina HiSeq 2500. Quantitative 5'-RACE with molecular barcodes was used to prepare TCR beta libraries. The authors processed their data as follows. To identify disease-linked TCR variants, a new computational method was used, one built on a probabilistic model of VDJ rearrangement. TCRdb reprocessing: public reads trimmed at Q25 with fastp, clones called with MiXCR, in-frame beta chains kept. Entries that share a CDR3 protein sequence are merged under the most common genes and DNA. TCRdb, rather than the study authors, made the V and J calls. The sample table shows 150,000 to 200,000 distinct CDR3 sequences, and roughly 18% are seen once. Of the sample, roughly 4.5% is held by the ten largest clones. The CDR3 holds 15 amino acids from the cysteine to the phenylalanine. The retained sequence is limited to the CDR3, 45 bases, with the frame set at the first base. CDR1 and CDR2 are drawn from the germline V gene (reference sequence): DFQATT, SNEGSKA. Between the V and J ends, shortened by 6 bases and 2 bases respectively, the junction contains 19 bases.

There are many counts of this clonotype. Its antigen remains unidentified. The record has no base qualities; no much larger clone is one base away. Overall study outcomes, separate from this receptor: A TCR beta motif made up of several highly homologous amino acid variants appeared to be characteristic of blood from ankylosing spondylitis patients. Some of the motif variants had been reported before in the synovial fluid and blood of reactive arthritis patients, a finding that suggests common disease-initiation mechanisms. Significant enrichment of the disease-linked clones was reported in matched synovial fluid samples from ankylosing spondylitis patients. A CD8+ phenotype was shown by the disease-linked clones, which were found at relatively low frequencies in peripheral blood.

Source material: blood, either unsorted or a sorted T cell fraction (not recorded which). The TCR sequence derives from a male donor aged 5-30 years with ankylosing spondylitis or in good health (not recorded which). Donor details come from another sample of the same person, matched by shared clones. Here the chain combines TRBV20-1 and TRBJ2-5, with the D gene not clear enough to name. The nucleotide sequence is TGCAGTGCCCCCCCCTCGGGCAGAACTCAAGAGACCCAGTACTTC. Translation gives CSAPPSGRTQETQYF.